The text below deals with one TCR beta chain. The target of this receptor is not known. Nothing much larger sits one base from this clone, and base qualities are not available. The sample is drawn from a study of cytomegalovirus exposure and HLA in healthy donors (TCRdb year 2017). Broadly, across the study: According to an earlier analysis of a few hundred of the donors, about 170 million T cells yielded approximately 120 million unique TCR beta sequences and around 280 Gb of sequence data. Around 320 gigabases of sequencing data and tens of millions of unique TCR sequences were included in an early release covering 550 to 800 HLA-typed donors. Of the 350 to 450 genotyped donors, 75% to 85% were placed in the genetic ancestry cluster associated with self-reported Caucasian donors. The study was designed to test whether signatures of past pathogen exposure could be identified by cataloging public T cell receptors. The study used immunosequencing to profile the T cell repertoires of approximately 630 subjects and linked those repertoires to cytomegalovirus serostatus. Along with the approximately 700-subject first cohort, a separate validation cohort of approximately 110 different subjects was used. The study combined high-throughput TCR immunosequencing, statistical association of individual TCRs with disease status, and machine learning to predict cytomegalovirus infection status. A later analysis re-analyzed previously published TCR beta repertoires from roughly 690 donors and added high-resolution HLA genotyping to study TCR occurrence patterns. In the later analysis, no new phenotypic data were used to find candidate immune exposures; instead, reliance was placed on TCR beta sequences and their occurrence across donors. In an earlier analysis of 587 of the donors, high-throughput TCR beta sequencing was used to judge whether each TCR beta V gene segment behaved as functional or pseudogenic. Donor age, sex, ethnicity and CMV serostatus were compiled together with the repertoire data. A later genetic analysis used genome-wide SNP genotypes for 398 of the 666 donors, treating that subset as a discovery cohort. All discovery cohort repertoires had been generated using a single sequencing platform. Both class I and class II loci were covered by HLA typing, at four-digit resolution. The number of typed donors differed by locus: about 629-630 for A, B, C, DRB1 and DQB1; 500 to 550 for DQA1; 606 for DPA1; and approximately 450 for DPB1. Because of strong linkage in the cohort, five DR-DQ haplotypes were treated as single units for association and clustering. Among roughly 400 genotyped donors of the cohort, an average of around 250,000 unique TCR beta nucleotide sequences was sequenced per donor, of which roughly 18% were non-productive.

The cohort was made up of about 610 healthy bone marrow donors. Cohort members were all nominally healthy when sampled, although unrecorded immune exposures were likely present. CMV serostatus was positive for more than 250 and negative for about half of the roughly 670 cohort members, and was not recorded for this donor. Every donor gave a peripheral blood sample, and the peripheral blood mononuclear cells from that sample were used for TCR beta sequencing. The Qiagen DNeasy Blood Extraction Kit was used to extract genomic DNA from the blood cell samples. Receptors were amplified or captured by the immunoSEQ multiplex PCR assay. For the multiplex PCR, a mixture combining 60 forward primers for TCR Vbeta segments and 13 reverse primers for TCR Jbeta segments was used. The CDR3 region of rearranged TCR beta genes was amplified from genomic DNA with a multiplex PCR assay. The amplified TCR beta libraries were sequenced on the Illumina HiSeq System as 87-base-pair reads. As for how the authors treated the data: In a later analysis, around 80 million unique TCR beta chains were counted across the roughly 610 repertoires, and around 10 million of these chains were shared by at least two donors. To remove PCR and sequencing errors, raw reads were error-corrected and collapsed into unique sequences using a nearest-neighbor algorithm that merged closely related sequences. Alignment of CDR3 sequences to IMGT reference sequences was used to assign V, D and J gene segments. For a sequence to be retained, a match of at least six nucleotides was required to both a V gene segment and a J gene segment. A rearrangement was called productive if the CDR3 had no stop codons and remained in frame with V and J, and every other rearrangement was called non-productive. Following IMGT convention, CDR3 was defined as the stretch from the second conserved V-encoded cysteine to the conserved J-encoded phenylalanine. The earlier analysis of fewer than 750 of the donors excluded sequences that lacked an unambiguous match to a single V gene segment. An earlier analysis of fewer than 650 of the donors classified V segments as functional when productive rearrangements were above 56.7% and as segregating when the standard deviation between donors was above 5%. A statistical classification framework was developed to diagnose cytomegalovirus status using the catalog of TCR beta chain sequences. In a later analysis, TCR nucleotide sequences were compared against IMGT/GENE-DB human TR gene sequences so that V and J genes could be assigned. Using the TCRdist pipeline, a later analysis assigned CDR3 sequences along with most-parsimonious VDJ recombination scenarios. A later analysis defined each TCR beta chain by its CDR3 amino acid sequence plus V-gene family, and excluded reads lacking a unique V-gene family. To address suspected cross-contamination and a sequencing artifact, a later analysis removed several hundred highly shared, low-generation-probability nucleotide sequences. In a later analysis, a clonal expansion index was calculated for each public chain from normalized within-repertoire ranks of inferred template counts. A later analysis computed generation probabilities with a VDJ recombination model fitted to out-of-frame rearrangements, and checked the results against IGoR. Hypergeometric tests were used in a later analysis to score TCR-TCR, TCR-HLA and TCR-CMV co-occurrence, with a repertoire-size bias correction applied to the TCR pairs. A later analysis estimated false discovery rates by permuting HLA or CMV assignments 20 times. In a later analysis, co-occurring TCRs were grouped with DBSCAN, and TCRdist sequence similarity was added when clustering was performed within HLA-allele-positive subsets. For co-occurrence clustering, repertoires with fewer than 30,000 or more than 120,000 public chains were excluded, along with five repertoires with anomalous nucleotide sharing. Held by TCRdb, this immuneACCESS table contains in-frame sequences only and omits some clones. Under half of the omission traces to an unresolved V gene where checked; the cause of the rest is unknown. The V and J calls and clone size come from that table; D and trimming were worked out from the DNA. The sample table contains 73,000 or so clones; only one count was recorded for about 81% of them. The ten largest clones add up to 6% to 7.5% of the sample.

General findings and caveats noted by the study authors: According to a later genetic analysis, donors in an Asian-associated ancestry cluster had fewer N-insertions in productive TCRs than the approximately 700-donor mean. The classifier was reported to diagnose cytomegalovirus status with high specificity and sensitivity in both the original cohort and the validation cohort. Because counts were too low, 15 to 20 rarely observed V segments, including chromosome 9 orphons, were excluded from the earlier analysis of some 590 of the donors. Because the 87-base-pair reads could not distinguish some IMGT-functional V segments, including TRBV6-2 and TRBV6-3, those segments were excluded. Across donors, most TCR sequences were observed very rarely, whereas some public TCRs were present in many individuals. Only TCR beta chains were sequenced in this cohort, and the absence of alpha or paired-chain data limited detectable features. Because HLA typing was unavailable for some donors at each locus, only the typed subset was used in association tests. The authors suggested that the approach could potentially be generalized to other disease states and immunological phenotypes. In the study, some 160 TCR beta chains were listed as associated with cytomegalovirus. Linkage disequilibrium might explain the correlated functional status among segregating V segments, but an unknown experimental factor could not be excluded. In a later analysis, the rate of TCR association differed among HLA loci, with DRB1 alleles having the most associated TCRs and HLA-C alleles having the fewest. Presence/absence analyses assumed roughly uniform sequencing depth across donors, an assumption that may not hold. A further reported finding was that TCR beta sequences accurately predicted the HLA-A and HLA-B alleles for most subjects in the first cohort. In a later analysis, about 17,000 TCR beta sequences were associated with specific HLA alleles at a false discovery rate of 0.05. A cluster of highly shared sequence variants was judged likely to represent a technical artifact of the sequencing pipeline. Strong co-occurrence of HLA alleles, especially DR and DQ, made assigning TCR associations to individual alleles difficult. In vitro tests confirmed that a few of the cytomegalovirus-associated TCR beta chains recognize cytomegalovirus antigens. Most CMV-associated TCR beta chains appeared to be HLA-restricted in a later analysis, and the HLA associations seemed to be driven largely by CMV exposure. A later genetic analysis associated a missense DCLRE1C variant with V-gene and J-gene trimming of TCR beta chains, and an independent cohort replicated the association. An earlier analysis of some 560 of the donors showed that most TCR beta V segments appeared in productive rearrangements either about 87% or about 30% of the time, which broadly matched IMGT annotations. A later analysis reported that several top co-occurrence clusters appeared linked to parvovirus B19, influenza, CMV and Epstein-Barr virus. Immune exposure information for the cohort was limited to CMV serostatus. In a later analysis, HLA-associated TCR beta chains were found to be more clonally expanded and to have lower generation probabilities than equally common non-associated chains.

The CDR3 runs 19 residues from the cysteine to the phenylalanine. The sequence is cut down to CDR3 DNA, 57 bases in frame from base 1. CDR1 and CDR2 (LGHNA, YNFKEQ) derive from the germline V gene. Trimming leaves V shorter by 0 bases and J shorter by 0 bases, with the junction holding 11 bases beyond the gene matches. The chain uses TRBV4-2 and TRBJ2-3, and 8 junction bases match TRBD2. This TCR was sampled from a human donor in good health. The sequencing sample was made of PBMCs. For the CDR3, the sequence is CASSQDPSGGLASTDTQYF. The sequenced DNA is TGTGCCAGCAGCCAAGATCCGAGCGGGGGCCTAGCTAGCACAGATACGCAGTATTTT.